This TCR beta chain was recorded in a study of T cell responses to AZD1222 COVID-19 vaccine. Germline CDR1 is GTSNPN and CDR2 is SVGIG (reference sequence). V was clipped by 3 bases and J by 4 bases; unmatched bases: 1. The CDR3 contains 12 residues. The method was immunoSEQ multiplex PCR; TCRdb's version includes in-frame clones alone and lacks a portion of them. This table has more than 140,000 clones, approximately 88% appearing once. The chain has TRBV30 and TRBJ1-2, with 8 bases matching TRBD1. The clonotype comes from an adult in good health. This specimen was peripheral blood, taken on day 0 of AZD1222 vaccination. The chain's CDR3 is CAWRTGGYGYTF. CDR3 in DNA: TGTGCCTGGAGAACAGGGGGCTATGGCTACACCTTC.